A selection of T cell receptor beta chains follows, all from one sample in a study of response to subunit inactivated influenza vaccine. TCRdb called the RT-PCR reads again in MiXCR, with one record for every CDR3 protein. The data hold under 950,000 distinct CDR3 sequences, with 20% to 25% observed a single time. Sequencing was performed on PBMCs from blood, taken about 5 days after vaccination. The receptors here all came from a man aged 45-60 years who received an inactivated influenza vaccine. Both conserved end residues are part of each CDR3. The D gene is left open where the match is weak. The size of a clone is reported for some rows only, either as once, few or many, or as a class for expanded clones.

d_call,j_call,clone_size,v_call,cdr3_nt,cdr3_aa
TRBD1,TRBJ2-7,few,TRBV19,TGTGCCAGTAGTCAACAGGGGATGGGGCAGTACTTC,CASSQQGMGQYF
.,TRBJ2-3,.,TRBV7-9,TGTGCCAGCAGCTTAGCGCTAAGTGGAGGGGGCACAGATACGCAGTATTTT,CASSLALSGGGTDTQYF
TRBD2,TRBJ2-3,.,TRBV7-6,TGTGCCAGCAGCTTTCCAGAAAGCGGGACCAAGATAAACACAGATACGCAGTATTTT,CASSFPESGTKINTDTQYF
.,TRBJ1-2,.,TRBV12-5,TGTGCTAGTGGTTTGGACAATGGCAAGGGCTACACCTTC,CASGLDNGKGYTF
TRBD2,TRBJ2-3,few,TRBV5-1,TGCGCCAGCACCAGCGGGACGCCGCCAGATACGCAGTATTTT,CASTSGTPPDTQYF
.,TRBJ2-2,few,TRBV29-1,TGCAGCGTTGTTGAGGACGAGGTCGGGGAGCTGTTTTTT,CSVVEDEVGELFF
.,TRBJ2-7,.,TRBV6-5,TGTGCCAGCAGTTCAGGGTGGTCTGGGTACGAGCAGTACTTC,CASSSGWSGYEQYF
.,TRBJ2-2,.,TRBV15,TGTGCCACCAGCAGATTGTCCGGGGAGCTGTTTTTT,CATSRLSGELFF
.,TRBJ2-5,.,TRBV4-2,TGTGCCAGCAGCCAAGATGCTCGGGCGACCCAGTACTTC,CASSQDARATQYF
.,TRBJ1-4,.,TRBV5-1,TGCGCCAGCAGGGCCCCAGGTAGTCCCCAAGAAAAACTGTTTTTT,CASRAPGSPQEKLFF
.,TRBJ2-2,.,TRBV7-8,TGTGCCAGCAGCTTAGTAGAGGGAAGGAACACCGGGGAGCTGTTTTTT,CASSLVEGRNTGELFF
.,TRBJ2-7,.,TRBV5-6,TGTGCCAGCAGCTCGGGGGTGTTCACAGGGACATTGGGCGAGCAGTACTTC,CASSSGVFTGTLGEQYF
TRBD1,TRBJ2-1,.,TRBV5-1,TGCGCCAGCAGCTTGCAACAGGGGGTCGGAAATGAGCAGTTCTTC,CASSLQQGVGNEQFF
.,TRBJ2-3,many,TRBV24-1,TGTGCCACCAGTGATTTGGGCTCGTTAAACACAGATACGCAGTATTTT,CATSDLGSLNTDTQYF
TRBD2,TRBJ2-7,.,TRBV28,TGTGCCAGCAGACGGGGACTAGCAATTACCTACGAGCAGTACTTC,CASRRGLAITYEQYF
TRBD1,TRBJ2-5,.,TRBV11-1,TGTGCCAGCAGCTCCCCCCTCTACGGGACCGCACAGGGGGAGACCCAGTACTTC,CASSSPLYGTAQGETQYF
.,TRBJ2-7,few,TRBV25-1,TGTGCCAGTTCTACAGTCTCCTACGAGCAGTACTTC,CASSTVSYEQYF
TRBD2,TRBJ2-1,.,TRBV15,TGTGCCACCAGCAGAGATAGACTAGCGGTTTACAATGAGCAGTTCTTC,CATSRDRLAVYNEQFF
.,TRBJ2-1,.,TRBV21-1,TGTGCCAGCAGCGGTCGTCACGAGGAAGCCTCCTACAATGAGCAGTTCTTC,CASSGRHEEASYNEQFF
TRBD1,TRBJ2-7,few,TRBV29-1,TGCAGCGGGCGAAGGTTCGGGACAGGGGACGACGAGCAGTACTTC,CSGRRFGTGDDEQYF
.,TRBJ2-7,.,TRBV5-1,TGCGCCAGCATGGAGGTGGGAGGCGCCTACGAGCAGTACTTC,CASMEVGGAYEQYF
TRBD2,TRBJ2-7,many,TRBV12-3/TRBV12-4,TGTGCCAGCAGTTCCCCGACTAGCGGGGGGCCCCTCGAGCAGTACTTC,CASSSPTSGGPLEQYF
TRBD2,TRBJ2-1,few,TRBV24-1,TGTGCCACCAGTGATCCGGGACTAGAGTCCAAGCAGTTCTTC,CATSDPGLESKQFF
.,TRBJ2-7,.,TRBV6-5,TGTGCCAGCAGTTACGGGCCCCGAGGGCGTCAGTACTTC,CASSYGPRGRQYF
TRBD1,TRBJ1-1,.,TRBV12-3/TRBV12-4,TGTGCCAGCGGGGGACAGTTGAACACTGAAGCTTTCTTT,CASGGQLNTEAFF
TRBD2,TRBJ2-1,.,TRBV10-3,TGTGCCACCCGGGGGGGTCCGTACAATGAGCAGTTCTTC,CATRGGPYNEQFF
.,TRBJ1-1,few,TRBV7-8,TGTGCCAGCAGCTTAGGGCAGGTGTTTAGCTCTGAAGCTTTCTTT,CASSLGQVFSSEAFF
TRBD2,TRBJ2-1,.,TRBV7-2,TGTGCCAGCACCAGGACTAGCGGAGACTACAATGAGCAGTTCTTC,CASTRTSGDYNEQFF
.,TRBJ2-3,.,TRBV20-1,TGCAGTGCTAGAGTTATTGCGGGGGCGATCACAGATACGCAGTATTTT,CSARVIAGAITDTQYF
TRBD2,TRBJ2-3,few,TRBV4-3,TGCGCCAGCAGCCTCCAAGTAGCGGGAAACACAGATACGCAGTATTTT,CASSLQVAGNTDTQYF
TRBD2,TRBJ2-5,few,TRBV5-1,TGCGCCAGCAGCCTCACACTAGCGGGGTCTCAGACCCAGTACTTC,CASSLTLAGSQTQYF
.,TRBJ2-5,.,TRBV7-2,TGTGCCAGCAGCTTAGGACAGCTAGGCCGGGAGACCCAGTACTTC,CASSLGQLGRETQYF